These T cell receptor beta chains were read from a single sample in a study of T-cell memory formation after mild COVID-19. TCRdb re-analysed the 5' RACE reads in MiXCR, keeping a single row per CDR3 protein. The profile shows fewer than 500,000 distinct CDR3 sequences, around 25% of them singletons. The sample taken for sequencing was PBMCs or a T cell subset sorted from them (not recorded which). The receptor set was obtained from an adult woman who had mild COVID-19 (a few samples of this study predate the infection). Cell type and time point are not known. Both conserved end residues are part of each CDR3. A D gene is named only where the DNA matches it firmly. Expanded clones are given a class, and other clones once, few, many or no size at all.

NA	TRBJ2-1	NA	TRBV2	CASSDAGLASYNEQFF	TGTGCCAGCAGTGATGCCGGGCTAGCGAGTTACAATGAGCAGTTCTTC
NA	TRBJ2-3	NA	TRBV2	CASRLLSDTQYF	TGTGCCAGCAGACTATTGTCAGATACGCAGTATTTT
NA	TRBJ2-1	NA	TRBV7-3	CASSPHGPNEQFF	TGTGCCAGCAGCCCCCACGGTCCCAATGAGCAGTTCTTC
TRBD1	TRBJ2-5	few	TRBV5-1	CASSLQGAGGQETQYF	TGCGCCAGCAGCCTCCAGGGGGCTGGGGGGCAAGAGACCCAGTACTTC
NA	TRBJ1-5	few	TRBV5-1	CASSLDSSQPQHF	TGCGCCAGCAGCTTGGACAGCTCGCAGCCCCAGCATTTT
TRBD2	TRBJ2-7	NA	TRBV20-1	CSARGLAGYEQYF	TGCAGTGCTAGAGGACTAGCGGGGTACGAGCAGTACTTC
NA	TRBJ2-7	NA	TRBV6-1	CASSGYSSYEQYF	TGTGCCAGCAGTGGATATAGCTCCTACGAGCAGTACTTC
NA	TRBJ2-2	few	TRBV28	CASSPPDRGGELFF	TGTGCCAGCAGTCCACCGGACCGGGGCGGGGAGCTGTTTTTT
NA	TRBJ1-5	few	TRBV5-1	CASSPGDSNQPQHF	TGCGCCAGCAGCCCGGGGGATAGCAATCAGCCCCAGCATTTT
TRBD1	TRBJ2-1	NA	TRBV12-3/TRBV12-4	CASSESTGRNEQFF	TGTGCCAGCAGTGAGTCGACAGGGCGTAATGAGCAGTTCTTC
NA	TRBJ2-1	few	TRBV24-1	CATSDEGLAGLDEQFF	TGTGCCACCAGTGATGAGGGGCTAGCAGGCCTGGATGAGCAGTTCTTC
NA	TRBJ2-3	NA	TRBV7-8	CASSFASVVFSTDTQYF	TGTGCCAGCAGCTTCGCGTCGGTCGTCTTTAGCACAGATACGCAGTATTTT
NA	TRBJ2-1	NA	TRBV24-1	CATSHSYYEQFF	TGTGCCACCAGTCACTCCTATTATGAGCAGTTCTTC
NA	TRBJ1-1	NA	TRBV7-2	CASSRAGLNTEAFF	TGTGCCAGCAGTCGGGCAGGACTGAACACTGAAGCTTTCTTT
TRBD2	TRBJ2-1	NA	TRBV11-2	CASSTWGGNSYNEQFF	TGTGCCAGCAGCACGTGGGGGGGTAACTCCTACAATGAGCAGTTCTTC
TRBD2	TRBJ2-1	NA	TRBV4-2	CASSQVTSGGAAQFF	TGTGCCAGCAGCCAAGTGACTAGCGGGGGGGCCGCGCAGTTCTTC
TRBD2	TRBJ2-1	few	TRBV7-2	CASSLARWREYKDEQFF	TGTGCCAGCAGCTTAGCGCGGTGGCGGGAGTACAAGGATGAGCAGTTCTTC
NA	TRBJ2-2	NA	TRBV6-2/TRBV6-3	CASRRLFTTNTGELFF	TGTGCCAGCAGAAGACTTTTCACTACAAACACCGGGGAGCTGTTTTTT
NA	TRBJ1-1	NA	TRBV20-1	CSARGGGPDTEAFF	TGCAGTGCTAGAGGGGGGGGGCCGGACACTGAAGCTTTCTTT
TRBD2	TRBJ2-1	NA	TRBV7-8	CASSLAATSPKALEQFF	TGTGCCAGCAGCTTAGCGGCGACTAGCCCCAAAGCCCTAGAGCAGTTCTTC
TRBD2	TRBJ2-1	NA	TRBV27	CASTLLAGDDNEQFF	TGTGCCAGCACCCTACTAGCGGGAGACGACAATGAGCAGTTCTTC
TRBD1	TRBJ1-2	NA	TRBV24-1	CATSGDRAIGYTF	TGTGCCACCAGTGGGGACAGGGCTATTGGCTACACCTTC
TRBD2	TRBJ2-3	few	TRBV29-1	CSVFPGLAGEGESTDTQYF	TGCAGCGTTTTCCCGGGACTAGCGGGAGAGGGGGAGAGCACAGATACGCAGTATTTT
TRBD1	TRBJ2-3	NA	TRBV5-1	CASSFRDRVLSTDTQYF	TGCGCCAGCAGCTTCCGGGACAGGGTCCTAAGCACAGATACGCAGTATTTT
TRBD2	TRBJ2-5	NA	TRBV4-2	CASSQHGTSGSRETQYF	TGTGCCAGCAGCCAACACGGGACTAGCGGGAGTCGGGAGACCCAGTACTTC
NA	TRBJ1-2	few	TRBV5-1	CASSLAGVNYGYTF	TGCGCCAGCAGCTTGGCAGGGGTTAACTATGGCTACACCTTC
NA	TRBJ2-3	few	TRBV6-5	CASSLQGFRTDTQYF	TGTGCCAGCAGTCTGCAGGGTTTTAGAACAGATACGCAGTATTTT
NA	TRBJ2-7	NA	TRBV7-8	CASSPGSLSSYEQYF	TGTGCCAGCAGCCCTGGGTCACTCAGCTCCTACGAGCAGTACTTC
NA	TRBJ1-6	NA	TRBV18	CASSRGTVAPLHF	TGTGCCAGCTCTCGCGGAACCGTGGCACCCCTCCACTTT